This T cell receptor (beta chain) is drawn from a study of blood T cell repertoires in COVID-19. Overall study context: Both acute and convalescent COVID-19 samples were obtained from the United States, Italy and Spain. Sample material is recorded as cDNA or gDNA derived from T cells, B-cell-depleted T cells, or PBMCs.

Original analysis: Scientists estimated how many nucleated cells there were by amplifying reference gene primers. The method was immunoSEQ multiplex PCR; TCRdb's version includes in-frame clones alone and lacks a portion of them. That table gives V, J and clone size, and the DNA gave D and trimming. The table shows roughly 68,000 clones, with 85% to 90% occurring only once. The receptor's source is a woman aged 45-60 years with active COVID-19. The specimen was peripheral blood.

CDR3 DNA: TGCAGCGTCGGGACTAGCGACTACGAGCAGTACTTC. Encoded protein: CSVGTSDYEQYF. The chain is built from TRBV29-1 and TRBJ2-7, with 10 nucleotides matching TRBD2. Germline V gene lookup returns CDR1 SQVTM and CDR2 ANQGSEA. This CDR3 is built from 12 residues. V shed 6 bases, J shed 3 bases, and the junction held 2 bases outside the gene matches.